This T cell receptor beta chain was obtained from a study of T cells in localized non-small cell lung cancer. Whole-study findings and limits: Peak T cell clonality was found in uninvolved adjacent lung, exceeding tumor.

Sequencing used immunoSEQ multiplex PCR; TCRdb keeps in-frame clones, though not all of them. The table has several thousand clones, about 23% seen once. This clone was counted between two and nine times. As yet, its antigen is unknown. The CDR3 has 12 residues. Germline V gene lookup returns CDR1 MNHGY and CDR2 SAAAGT. V lost 5 bases and J lost 10, with 11 bases in between. The chain combines TRBV6-8 with TRBJ1-4; possibly TRBD1 for D (5 bases). The sequence derives from a man aged 35 to 70 with stage II squamous cell lung carcinoma. Material: lung tumor tissue, obtained before any cancer treatment. CDR3 region: CASSPGSGKLFF. In DNA form, the CDR3 reads TGTGCCAGCAGTCCAGGGAGTGGAAAACTGTTTTTT.